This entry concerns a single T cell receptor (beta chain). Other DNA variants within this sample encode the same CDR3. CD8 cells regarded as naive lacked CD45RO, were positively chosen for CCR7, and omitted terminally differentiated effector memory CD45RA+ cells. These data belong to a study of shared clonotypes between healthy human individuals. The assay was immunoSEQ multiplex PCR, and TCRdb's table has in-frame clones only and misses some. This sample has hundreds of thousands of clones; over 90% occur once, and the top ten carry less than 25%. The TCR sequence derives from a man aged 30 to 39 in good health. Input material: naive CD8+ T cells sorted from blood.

The CDR3 DNA sequence: TGTGCTAGTGGTTTGGGGGCCGGGGAGCTGTTTTTT. Its translation is CASGLGAGELFF. The chain recombines TRBV12-5 with TRBJ2-2; no firm D call. The V gene's germline CDR1 is LGHNT and CDR2 FRNRAP. V was clipped by 1 base and J by 6 bases, with 3 bases between them. The CDR3 totals 12 residues.